Listed here is a single T cell receptor (beta chain). What it binds is unknown. Amplification of TCR beta used genomic DNA extracted from peripheral blood. This record comes from a study of T cell repertoires in aging, cancer and after chemotherapy. Study as a whole: Healthy donor repertoires were recorded over several months to years and showed clear clonal overlap.

Findings and caveats of the study: In healthy donors, age-related TCR diversity loss mainly reflected lost richness. Compared with age-matched healthy donors, untreated hematological or solid cancer patients showed higher blood TCR clonality.

The CDR3 totals 15 residues. V was pared by 5 bases and J by 4 bases, with 14 bases between. CDR1 and CDR2 (germline): SEHNR, FQNEAQ (reference sequence). Multiplex touch-down PCR with TRB-A/B primers amplified rearranged V-D-J TRB sequences. Using its own MiXCR run on the multiplex PCR reads, TCRdb lists one record per CDR3 protein. The sample has around 17,000 distinct CDR3 sequences; 45% to 50% are singletons. This sequence originates from a human donor in good health. The V and J genes are TRBV7-9 and TRBJ2-2; TRBD2 is a possible D gene (7 bases). Sequencing was carried out using blood. The CDR3 nucleotides read TGTGCCAGCAGCCCCGTGGGGGGGCTCACCGGGGAGCTGTTTTTT. It yields the protein CASSPVGGLTGELFF.